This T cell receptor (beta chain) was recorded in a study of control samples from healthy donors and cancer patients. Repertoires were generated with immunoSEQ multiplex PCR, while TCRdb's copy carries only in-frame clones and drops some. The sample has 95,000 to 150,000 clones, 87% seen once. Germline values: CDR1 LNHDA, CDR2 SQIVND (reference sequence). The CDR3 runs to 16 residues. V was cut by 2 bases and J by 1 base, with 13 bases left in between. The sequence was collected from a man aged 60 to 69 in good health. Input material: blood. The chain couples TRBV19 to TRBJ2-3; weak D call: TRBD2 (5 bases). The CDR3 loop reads CASSITASSGTDTQYF. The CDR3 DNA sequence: TGTGCCAGTAGTATAACGGCTAGCTCAGGCACAGATACGCAGTATTTT.